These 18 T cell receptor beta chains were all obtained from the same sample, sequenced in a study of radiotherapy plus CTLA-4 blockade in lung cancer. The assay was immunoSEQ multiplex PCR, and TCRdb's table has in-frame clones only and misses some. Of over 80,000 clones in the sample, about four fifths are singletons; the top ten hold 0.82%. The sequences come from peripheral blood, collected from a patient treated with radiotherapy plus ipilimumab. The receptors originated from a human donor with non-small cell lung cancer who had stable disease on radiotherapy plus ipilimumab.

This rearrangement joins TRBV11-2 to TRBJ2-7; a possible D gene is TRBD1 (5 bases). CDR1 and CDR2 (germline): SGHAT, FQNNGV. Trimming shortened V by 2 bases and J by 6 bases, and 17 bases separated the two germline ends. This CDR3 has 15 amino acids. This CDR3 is CASSLSPSKRGEQYF. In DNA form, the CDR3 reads TGTGCCAGCAGCTTATCCCCGTCGAAAAGGGGCGAGCAGTACTTC.

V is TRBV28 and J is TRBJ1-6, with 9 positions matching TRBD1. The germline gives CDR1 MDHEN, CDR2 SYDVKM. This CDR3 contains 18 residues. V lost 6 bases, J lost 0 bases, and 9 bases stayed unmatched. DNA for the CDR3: TGTGCCAGCAGGCCGGACAGGGGATTATCCTCCTATAATTCACCCCTCCACTTT. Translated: CASRPDRGLSSYNSPLHF.

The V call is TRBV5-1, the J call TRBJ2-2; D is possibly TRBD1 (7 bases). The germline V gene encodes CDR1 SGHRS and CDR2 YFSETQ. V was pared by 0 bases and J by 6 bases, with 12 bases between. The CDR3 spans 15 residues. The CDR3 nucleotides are TGCGCCAGCAGCTTGGGAGACAGGGAGGCCGGGGAGCTGTTTTTT. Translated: CASSLGDREAGELFF.

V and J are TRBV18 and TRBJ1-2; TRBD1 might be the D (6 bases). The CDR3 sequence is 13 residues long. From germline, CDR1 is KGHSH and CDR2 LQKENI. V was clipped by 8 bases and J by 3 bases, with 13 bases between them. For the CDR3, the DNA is TGTGCCAGCCGCGGGACACGGGACTATGGCTACACCTTC. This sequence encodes CASRGTRDYGYTF.

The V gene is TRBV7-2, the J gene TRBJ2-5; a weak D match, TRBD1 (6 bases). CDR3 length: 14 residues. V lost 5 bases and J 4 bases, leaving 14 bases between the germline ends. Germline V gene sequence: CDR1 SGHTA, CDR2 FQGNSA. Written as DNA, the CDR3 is TGTGCCAGCAGCCCAGCGATAGGGGGAGAGACCCAGTACTTC. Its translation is CASSPAIGGETQYF.

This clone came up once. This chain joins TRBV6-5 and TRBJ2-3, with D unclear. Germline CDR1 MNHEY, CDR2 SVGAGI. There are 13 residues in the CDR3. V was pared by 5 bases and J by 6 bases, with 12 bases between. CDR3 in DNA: TGTGCCAGCAGTGTGAAACCCAAGGATACGCAGTATTTT. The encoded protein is CASSVKPKDTQYF.

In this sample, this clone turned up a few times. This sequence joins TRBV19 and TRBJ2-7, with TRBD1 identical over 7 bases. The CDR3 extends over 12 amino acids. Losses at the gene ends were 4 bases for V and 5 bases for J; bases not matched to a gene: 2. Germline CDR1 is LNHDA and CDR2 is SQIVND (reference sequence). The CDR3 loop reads CASSTQGDEQYF. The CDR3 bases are TGTGCCAGTAGTACGCAGGGGGACGAGCAGTACTTC.

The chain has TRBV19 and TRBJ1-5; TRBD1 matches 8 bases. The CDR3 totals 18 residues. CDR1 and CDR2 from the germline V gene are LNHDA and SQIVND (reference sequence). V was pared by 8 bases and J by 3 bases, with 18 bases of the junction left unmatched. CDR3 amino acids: CASSGLLDRARLNQPQHF. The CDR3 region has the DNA TGTGCCAGTTCGGGGCTACTGGACAGGGCCCGTCTCAATCAGCCCCAGCATTTT.

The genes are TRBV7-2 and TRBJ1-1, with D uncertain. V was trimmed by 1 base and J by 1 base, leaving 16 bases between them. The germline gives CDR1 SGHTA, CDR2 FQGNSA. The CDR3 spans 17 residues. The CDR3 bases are TGTGCCAGCAGCTTAGTCGGCCCTGTGGTAGGGAACACTGAAGCTTTCTTT. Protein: CASSLVGPVVGNTEAFF.

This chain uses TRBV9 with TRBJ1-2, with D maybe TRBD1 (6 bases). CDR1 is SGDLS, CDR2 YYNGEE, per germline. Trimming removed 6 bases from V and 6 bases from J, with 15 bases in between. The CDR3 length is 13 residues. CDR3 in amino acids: CASTPRGADGYTF. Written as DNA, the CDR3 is TGTGCCAGCACCCCTAGGGGGGCCGATGGCTACACCTTC. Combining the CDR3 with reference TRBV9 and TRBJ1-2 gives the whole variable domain DSGVTQTPKHLITATGQRVTLRCSPRSGDLSVYWYQQSLDQGLQFLIQYYNGEERAKGNILERFSAQQFPDLHSELNLSSLELGDSALYFCASTPRGADGYTFGSGTRLTVV.

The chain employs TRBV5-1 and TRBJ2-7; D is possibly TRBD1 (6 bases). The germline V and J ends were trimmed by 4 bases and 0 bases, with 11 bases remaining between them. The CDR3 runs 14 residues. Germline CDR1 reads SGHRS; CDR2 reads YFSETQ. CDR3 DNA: TGCGCCAGCAGCCTCGGGACACTCTCCTACGAGCAGTACTTC. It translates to CASSLGTLSYEQYF.

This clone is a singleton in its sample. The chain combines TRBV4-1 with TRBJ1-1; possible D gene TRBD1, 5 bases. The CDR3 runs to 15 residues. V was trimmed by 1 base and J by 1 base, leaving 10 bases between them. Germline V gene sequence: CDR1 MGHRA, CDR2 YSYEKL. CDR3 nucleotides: TGCGCCAGCAGCCAAGCAGGGTTCGGGAACACTGAAGCTTTCTTT. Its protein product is CASSQAGFGNTEAFF.

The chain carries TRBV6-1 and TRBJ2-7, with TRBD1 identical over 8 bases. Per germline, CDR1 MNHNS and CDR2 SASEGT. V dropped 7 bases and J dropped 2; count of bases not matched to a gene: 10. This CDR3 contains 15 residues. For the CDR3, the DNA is TGTGCCAGCATTCCTCGGACAGGGTCTGCCTACGAGCAGTACTTC. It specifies CASIPRTGSAYEQYF.

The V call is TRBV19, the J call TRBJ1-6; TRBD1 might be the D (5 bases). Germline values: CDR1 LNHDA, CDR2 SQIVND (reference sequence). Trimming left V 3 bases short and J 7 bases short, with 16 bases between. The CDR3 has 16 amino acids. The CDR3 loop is CASSIRGRASNSPLHF. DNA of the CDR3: TGTGCCAGTAGTATCCGGGGCAGGGCATCGAATTCACCCCTCCACTTT. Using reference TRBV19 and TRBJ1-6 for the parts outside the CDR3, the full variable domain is DGGITQSPKYLFRKEGQNVTLSCEQNLNHDAMYWYRQDPGQGLRLIYYSQIVNDFQKGDIAEGYSVSREKKESFPLTVTSAQKNPTAFYLCASSIRGRASNSPLHFGNGTRLTVT.

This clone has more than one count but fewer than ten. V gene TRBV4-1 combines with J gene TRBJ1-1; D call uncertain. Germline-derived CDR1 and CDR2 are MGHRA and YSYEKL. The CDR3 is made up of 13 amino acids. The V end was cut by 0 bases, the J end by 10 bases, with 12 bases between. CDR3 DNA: TGCGCCAGCAGCCAAGACGGGTGGGAGGGAGCTTTCTTT. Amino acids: CASSQDGWEGAFF.

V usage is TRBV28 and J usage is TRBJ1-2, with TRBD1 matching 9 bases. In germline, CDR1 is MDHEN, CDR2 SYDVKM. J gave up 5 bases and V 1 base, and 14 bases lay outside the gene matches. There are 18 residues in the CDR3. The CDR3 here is CASSLSIQGQGLAYGYTF. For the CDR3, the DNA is TGTGCCAGCAGTTTATCGATCCAAGGACAGGGGCTGGCGTATGGCTACACCTTC.

CDR3 in DNA: TGTGCCAGCAGCTTAGGCGGAGGGTACAATCAGCCCCAGCATTTT. Protein sequence: CASSLGGGYNQPQHF. The chain recombines TRBV7-8 with TRBJ1-5; D is unclear. The germline CDR1 and CDR2 sequences are SGHVS and FQNEAQ. The CDR3 has 15 amino acids. V lost 1 base and J 3 bases, leaving 10 bases between the germline ends.

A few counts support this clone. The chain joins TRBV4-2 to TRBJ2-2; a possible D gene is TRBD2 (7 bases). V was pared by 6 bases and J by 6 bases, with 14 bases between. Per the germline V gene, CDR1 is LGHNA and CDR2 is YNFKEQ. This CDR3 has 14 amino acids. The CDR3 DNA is TGTGCCAGCAGGGGGGCGGGGGTCTCCGGGGAGCTGTTTTTT. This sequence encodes CASRGAGVSGELFF.